This T cell receptor beta chain is drawn from a study of memory CD4+ T cells and cytomegalovirus serostatus (dated by TCRdb to about 2019). Notes on the research overall: A total of about 33 healthy Belgian adults, of whom 9 were CMV seropositive and some 25 were CMV seronegative, were included in the cohort. The study sequenced CD4+ memory TCRbeta repertoires of a Belgian cohort with known cytomegalovirus serostatus to replicate a published TCR-based CMV serostatus classifier. On the study overall, not on this receptor specifically: The results were read as suggesting that the CMV-associated TCR signature is, for the most part, present in the CD4+ memory repertoire. Unlike the original study, which covered naive and memory CD4+ and CD8+ populations, the Belgian study sequenced only CD4+CD45RO+ memory cells. For CMV serostatus prediction, a median bootstrapped AUC of approximately 0.95 was reached with the original framework, and a median bootstrapped AUC of about 0.91 was reached with a US-trained random forest. On the Belgian cohort, the classifier built on the original framework reached a median bootstrapped AUC of roughly 0.96, with a 95% CI of 0.76-1.00. Among the approximately 160 previously reported CMV-associated TCRbeta sequences, 60 to 85 showed up in the CD4+ memory repertoires, with each one found in between one and five individuals.

The Quick-DNA Microprep Kit was used to extract genomic DNA from the sorted cells. TCRbeta DNA was amplified with the immunoSEQ hsTCRbeta kit following the manufacturer's protocol. An Illumina MiSeq instrument was used to sequence the TCRbeta libraries. On the study's bioinformatics: Removing out-of-frame sequences left 2,204,828 distinct TCRbeta sequences, an average of roughly 68,000 per individual. Each individual was scored by the count of fewer than 200 previously reported CMV-associated TCRbeta sequences and the total productive distinct TCRbeta count. A beta-binomial model was reimplemented in Python, and scikit-learn random forests with default parameters were trained on US cohort data. Classifier performance on the Belgian cohort was reported as the median AUC with percentile confidence intervals calculated over 10,000 bootstrap iterations. TCRdb retrieved this table from immuneACCESS and kept in-frame rearrangements only. Not all clones are present; in checked studies, unresolved V genes account for under half, and no reason is known for the remainder. V and J calls and clone size are those listed in that table; D and trimming were worked out from the DNA. The sample table shows about 61,000 clones, and 82% are seen once. Over 0.7% of the sample lies in the top ten.

A FACSAria II was used to sort memory CD4+ T cells, defined as single viable CD3+CD4+CD8-CD45RO+ cells. CMV serostatus was determined with a Roche Elecsys assay detecting serum IgG against CMV pp150, pp28, p38 and p52. Following thawing, total CD4+ T cells were enriched through positive selection using CD4 magnetic microbeads. The samples came from a different study that was designed specifically to examine the CD4+ T cell memory repertoire. Peripheral blood mononuclear cells were isolated and cryopreserved following standard operating procedures; serum was stored at -80 °C. CD3-PerCP (BW264/56), CD4-APC (RPA-T4), CD45RO-PE (UCHT1) and CD8-Pacific Orange (3B5) antibodies were used for staining, and non-viable cells were excluded with Sytox blue. In this sample, this clone turned up a few times. The clone's antigen remains unknown. Per-base qualities were not stored, and no clone one base away is much larger.

Trimming at the junction amounts to 5 bases on V and 5 bases on J, and the germline ends lie 9 bases apart. Based on the germline V gene, the CDR1 and CDR2 sequences are SGHTA and FQGTGA. The cysteine opens and the phenylalanine closes a CDR3 of 13 amino acids. The read is trimmed to its CDR3 DNA, 39 bases read in frame from base 1. Rearrangement joined TRBV7-3 to TRBJ2-2, with a tentative D gene TRBD1 over 5 matching bases. The sample taken for sequencing was memory CD4+ T cells from blood. The source of this sequence is an adult in good health and CMV-seronegative. The DNA reads TGTGCCAGCAGCCCTTACAGGACCGGGGAGCTGTTTTTT. Translated, this gives CASSPYRTGELFF. Supplemented by the reference TRBV7-3 and TRBJ2-2 proteins around the CDR3, the complete variable domain is GAGVSQTPSNKVTEKGKYVELRCDPISGHTALYWYRQSLGQGPEFLIYFQGTGAADDSGLPNDRFFAVRPEGSVSTLKIQRTERGDSAVYLCASSPYRTGELFFGEGSRLTVL.